The T cell receptor beta chain under discussion was sequenced for a study of PD-L1 blockade in urothelial cancer. At the level of the study: Most of the 29 patients were males with bladder-origin urothelial cancer. Analysis of the blood was performed 3 weeks (second dose) and 6 weeks after treatment start.

The investigators introduced synthetic TCR analog templates into each PCR as spikes. TCRdb keeps only in-frame clones here, not all; method: immunoSEQ multiplex PCR. Among about 46,000 clones, about 85% were seen once, and the ten largest hold around 1.9%. CDR1 MNHEY and CDR2 SVGAGI come from the germline V gene. Trimming stripped 0 bases from V and 5 bases from J, with 13 bases between. This CDR3 spans 15 amino acids. The time point is: peripheral blood 6 weeks after treatment start. Specimen: PBMCs, collected around atezolizumab (anti-PD-L1) treatment. The rearrangement links TRBV6-5 to TRBJ2-5, with a weak D call TRBD1 (5 bases). This receptor was identified in a man aged 50 or older with urothelial cancer. DNA for the CDR3: TGTGCCAGCAGTTACTCGCGGCAGGGTGTGGAGACCCAGTACTTC. This encodes CASSYSRQGVETQYF.